This TCR beta chain was sequenced for a study of blood T cell repertoires in COVID-19 (TCRdb year 2020). With respect to the entire study: Samples covering the acute and convalescent phases of COVID-19 were provided by collaborators in the United States, Italy and Spain. The prospective study material was composed of cDNA or gDNA derived from T cells, B-cell-depleted T cells, or PBMCs. The dataset comprised deeply sampled blood TCRbeta repertoires from subjects exposed to, actively infected with, or recovered from COVID-19. The repertoires were released in a freely available public database meant as a resource for research on the immune response to SARS-CoV-2. Samples were obtained from the ongoing ImmuneRACE study (first 160 participants) and from about 1,300 subjects provided by 6 global collaborators. Nearly every sample came with metadata listing a de-identified subject ID, COVID-19 status, age in years and sex. Where available, HLA class I and class II types were taken from metadata supplied by the sample provider and were not determined by assay-based typing. What the research found in general, with its limitations: The quantity of clinical and demographic metadata differed by source and by participant and was supplied without curation.

Whole blood was collected in K2EDTA tubes by collaborating institutions according to the institutions' own protocols. Collaborator samples were shipped for TCRbeta analysis as frozen whole blood, isolated PBMCs, or DNA extracted from either sample type. On this clone: Its recognized antigen is unknown. No base-level quality is on record; no much larger clone is a single base apart.

TCRbeta CDR3 regions were amplified from genomic DNA by means of the immunoSEQ Assay, a bias-controlled multiplex PCR. The paper's data handling went like this. The number of nucleated cells in each sample was estimated from the amplification of reference gene primers within the assay. To quantify the absolute abundance of each unique TCRbeta CDR3 rearrangement, sequence reads were collapsed and filtered. Productive Simpson clonality was computed per sample as the square root of Simpson's diversity index over productive rearrangements. TCRdb provides this immuneACCESS table in a form limited to in-frame rearrangements. Some clones are lacking; in checked studies, under half of them reflect an unresolved V gene, and why the rest are absent is not known. V, J and clone size derive from that table, while D and trimming were established from the DNA sequence. The sample table contains some 300,000 clones; only one count was recorded for about 88% of them. Jointly, the top ten make up 1.3% of the sample.

The junction carries 10 bases between V and J, which are trimmed by 1 base and 3 bases respectively. From the germline V gene, CDR1 is SGHRS and CDR2 is YFSETQ. CDR3 length: 14 amino acids, cysteine to phenylalanine. CDR3 DNA only is kept here, 42 bases in frame from base 1. The chain is assembled from TRBV5-1 and TRBJ1-2; the D gene cannot be resolved reliably. This TCR came from a man in his 70s with acute or convalescent COVID-19. The material sequenced was peripheral blood. The CDR3 sequence is CASSLSGRHYGYTF. The nucleotide sequence is given as TGCGCCAGCAGCTTGTCCGGGAGGCACTATGGCTACACCTTC.